The clone carrying this T cell receptor beta chain came up many times. Trimming cost V 6 bases and J 0 bases, with 12 bases left between them. Germline CDR1 LNHDA, CDR2 SQIVND (reference sequence). CDR3 length equals 15 residues. This record comes from a study of CD8 T cells in ankylosing spondylitis. TCRdb called the 5' RACE reads again in MiXCR, with one record for every CDR3 protein. In the table there are fewer than 250,000 distinct CDR3 sequences, 10% to 13% of which are singletons. The source is a male donor with ankylosing spondylitis or in good health (not recorded which). The sequenced sample consisted of blood, either unsorted or a sorted T cell fraction (not recorded which). This chain links TRBV19 with TRBJ2-1; D might be TRBD1 (5 bases). The CDR3 reads CASSQGLSSYNEQFF. The CDR3, as DNA: TGTGCCAGTAGCCAGGGTCTGAGCTCCTACAATGAGCAGTTCTTC.